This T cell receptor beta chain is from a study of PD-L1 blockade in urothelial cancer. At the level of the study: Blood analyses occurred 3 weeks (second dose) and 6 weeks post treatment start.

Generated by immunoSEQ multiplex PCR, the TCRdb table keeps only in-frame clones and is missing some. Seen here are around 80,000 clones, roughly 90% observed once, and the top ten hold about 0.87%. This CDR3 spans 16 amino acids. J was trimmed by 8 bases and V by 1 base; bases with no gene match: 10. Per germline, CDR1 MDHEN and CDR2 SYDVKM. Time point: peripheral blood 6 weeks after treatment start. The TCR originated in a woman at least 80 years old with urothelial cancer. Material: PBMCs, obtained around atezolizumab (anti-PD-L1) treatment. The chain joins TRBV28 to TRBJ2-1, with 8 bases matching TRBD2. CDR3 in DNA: TGTGCCAGCAGTTTATCGCGAGCGGGAGAGTGGGATGAGCAGTTCTTC. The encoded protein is CASSLSRAGEWDEQFF.